The subject of this entry is one T cell receptor beta chain. The germline V and J ends were trimmed by 4 bases and 6 bases, with 12 bases remaining between them. Germline V CDR1 and CDR2: LGHDT, YNNKEL (reference sequence). This CDR3 comprises 13 residues. Profiling relied on immunoSEQ multiplex PCR, and the TCRdb table lists in-frame clones only, not all of them. The sample consists of under 300,000 clones, 80% to 90% of them appearing once. Participants were aged about 18 to 90 years, lived in some 23 US areas, and enrolled virtually. All exposed participants met a person with COVID-19 within 2 weeks before entering the study. This sample was taken from a study of blood T cell repertoires in COVID-19.

The receptor's source is a woman in her forties or fifties who had been exposed to COVID-19. This chain links TRBV3-1 (or the pseudogene TRBV3-2) with TRBJ1-1; D ambiguous. Sequencing used PBMCs or T cells enriched from blood (not recorded which). CDR3 nucleotides: TGTGCCAGCAGCCGAACCCTCGGGGCTGAAGCTTTCTTT. Translation gives CASSRTLGAEAFF.